One TCR beta chain is described in this entry. Original processing methods: For nucleated cells, counts were estimated from reference gene primer amplification. Assay used: immunoSEQ multiplex PCR; TCRdb lists only in-frame clones, some missing. V and J calls plus clone size are reproduced from that table; the DNA served to infer D and trimming. The sample contains 85,000 to 130,000 clones, 87% of which appear only once. The sample is drawn from a study of blood T cell repertoires in COVID-19. About the research overall: Acute and convalescent COVID-19 specimens originated in the United States, Italy and Spain. The cDNA or gDNA used as material had been derived from T cells, B-cell-depleted T cells, or PBMCs.

This CDR3 is built from 15 residues. Germline-derived CDR1 and CDR2 are SGHDT and YYEEEE. V was pared by 4 bases and J by 4 bases, with 17 bases between. The V call is TRBV5-6, the J call TRBJ1-2; D call uncertain. The sequenced sample was peripheral blood. The sequence came from a middle-aged man with acute or convalescent COVID-19. This CDR3 is CASSEDFDGTYGYTF. DNA of the CDR3: TGTGCCAGCAGCGAAGACTTTGACGGAACCTATGGCTACACCTTC.